A selection of T cell receptor beta chains follows, all from one sample in a study of T-cell reconstitution after alpha-beta-depleted transplantation in children. TCRdb re-called the PCR reads through MiXCR, storing one row per CDR3 protein. The sample includes more than 150,000 distinct CDR3 sequences, less than 15% seen only once; the top ten take roughly 13%. The sample consisted of PBMCs from the stem cell graft donor, taken from the stem cell graft. The receptors here all came from a human donor who donated a stem cell graft to a child with acute lymphoblastic leukemia. Both conserved end residues are part of each CDR3. D genes are given only for firm matches. Expanded clones are given a class, and other clones once, few, many or no size at all.

abundance,d_gene,j_gene,v_gene,CDR3aa,CDR3nt
few,.,TRBJ2-2,TRBV20-1,CSARVRGERYTGELFF,TGCAGTGCCCGGGTTCGAGGGGAGAGGTACACCGGGGAGCTGTTTTTT
.,TRBD1,TRBJ2-3,TRBV18,CASSRDSGGAGTDTQYF,TGTGCCAGCTCTCGAGACTCAGGGGGCGCTGGGACAGATACGCAGTATTTT
many,TRBD2,TRBJ2-7,TRBV10-3,CAISDLAGPSYEQYF,TGTGCCATCAGTGACCTAGCGGGCCCCTCCTACGAGCAGTACTTC
.,.,TRBJ2-5,TRBV29-1,CSVDGQEQETQYF,TGCAGCGTGGATGGGCAGGAACAAGAGACCCAGTACTTC
many,.,TRBJ2-7,TRBV9,CASSVGGRGDYEQYF,TGTGCCAGCAGCGTAGGAGGCAGGGGGGACTACGAGCAGTACTTC
few,TRBD2,TRBJ2-1,TRBV19,CASRPRRGREGEQFF,TGTGCCAGTAGGCCCCGAAGGGGGCGGGAGGGCGAGCAGTTCTTC
few,.,TRBJ2-3,TRBV2,CASSDRDGPASTDTQYF,TGTGCCAGCAGTGATAGGGACGGGCCGGCCAGCACAGATACGCAGTATTTT
many,.,TRBJ2-1,TRBV5-1,CASSLKGSGSNNEQFF,TGCGCCAGCAGCTTGAAGGGGAGCGGGTCGAACAATGAGCAGTTCTTC
many,TRBD2,TRBJ2-7,TRBV7-9,CASSLGEGLAAEQYF,TGTGCCAGCAGCTTGGGGGAGGGACTAGCGGCTGAGCAGTACTTC
few,.,TRBJ1-2,TRBV6-1,CASDRLVDYGYTF,TGTGCCAGTGATAGGTTGGTCGACTATGGCTACACCTTC
few,.,TRBJ2-1,TRBV20-1,CSARLQRGRTRERGVWVYNEQFF,TGCAGTGCTAGACTCCAACGTGGACGTACCAGGGAGAGGGGGGTCTGGGTCTACAATGAGCAGTTCTTC
.,.,TRBJ2-3,TRBV7-8,CASSLGQTRTTDTQYF,TGTGCCAGCAGCTTAGGCCAGACAAGAACAACAGATACGCAGTATTTT
once,.,TRBJ2-7,TRBV25-1,CASSEIGDSDEQYF,TGTGCCAGCAGTGAAATAGGAGATAGCGACGAGCAGTACTTC
many,.,TRBJ1-2,TRBV30,CAWSVGGYGYTF,TGTGCCTGGAGTGTAGGGGGCTATGGCTACACCTTC
.,TRBD2,TRBJ2-4,TRBV20-1,CSARETASGGGNSQYF,TGCAGTGCTAGAGAAACAGCTAGCGGAGGTGGGAACAGTCAGTACTTC
many,TRBD1,TRBJ2-3,TRBV5-6,CASSFPGQATDTQYF,TGTGCCAGCAGCTTTCCCGGACAGGCCACAGATACGCAGTATTTT
many,.,TRBJ1-1,TRBV5-1,CASSLVGENTEAFF,TGCGCCAGCAGCTTGGTGGGTGAGAACACTGAAGCTTTCTTT
many,.,TRBJ2-7,TRBV20-1,CSARDIQAGGYEQYF,TGCAGTGCTAGAGATATCCAGGCCGGTGGCTACGAGCAGTACTTC
many,.,TRBJ2-3,TRBV7-8,CASSLVSLSGTDTQYF,TGTGCCAGCAGCTTAGTATCTCTCTCGGGCACAGATACGCAGTATTTT
.,.,TRBJ1-1,TRBV11-2,CASSFWGTGGRGEAFF,TGTGCCAGCAGCTTCTGGGGGACCGGGGGGCGCGGTGAAGCTTTCTTT
many,.,TRBJ2-7,TRBV21-1,CASSNRAGGPNDEQYF,TGTGCCAGCAGCAATCGAGCGGGAGGGCCGAACGACGAGCAGTACTTC
many,.,TRBJ2-1,TRBV7-8,CASSFGGPNEQFF,TGTGCCAGCAGCTTCGGTGGACCCAATGAGCAGTTCTTC
many,TRBD1,TRBJ1-1,TRBV6-1,CATSRGQGITEAFF,TGTGCCACCAGCCGGGGACAGGGTATCACTGAAGCTTTCTTT
many,.,TRBJ1-4,TRBV11-2,CASSLSTVGGEKLFF,TGTGCCAGCAGCTTATCAACAGTAGGAGGTGAAAAACTGTTTTTT
many,.,TRBJ2-7,TRBV5-1,CASSLDGGRSVDEQYF,TGCGCCAGCAGCTTGGATGGGGGACGGTCCGTGGACGAGCAGTACTTC
few,.,TRBJ2-2,TRBV20-1,CSARGKGGGDTGELFF,TGCAGTGCTAGAGGAAAGGGGGGAGGCGACACCGGGGAGCTGTTTTTT
many,TRBD2,TRBJ2-2,TRBV4-1,CASSQEGGYGTGELFF,TGCGCCAGCAGCCAAGAGGGAGGGTATGGCACCGGGGAGCTGTTTTTT
few,.,TRBJ2-5,TRBV6-5,CASSYSRGATQYF,TGTGCCAGCAGTTACTCGAGGGGAGCGACCCAGTACTTC
many,.,TRBJ1-2,TRBV20-1,CSAKGDSWGYTF,TGCAGTGCTAAAGGAGACAGCTGGGGTTACACCTTC
many,TRBD1,TRBJ1-1,TRBV7-2,CASSADRGNTEAFF,TGTGCCAGCAGCGCGGACAGGGGAAACACTGAAGCTTTCTTT
few,.,TRBJ2-3,TRBV29-1,CSVAWRTDTQYF,TGCAGCGTTGCGTGGCGCACAGATACGCAGTATTTT